Shown below are 15 T cell receptor beta chains from a single sample sequenced in a study of beta chain features in type 1 diabetes. Findings and caveats of the study: Shorter TCRB CDR3s, moderately but significantly so, were found in Type 1 diabetes patients in all four CD4+ subsets.

Sequencing targeted expressed TCRB transcripts, as all isolated RNA had been reverse transcribed. TCRdb keeps only in-frame clones here, not all; method: immunoSEQ multiplex PCR. The sample consists of tens of thousands of clones, roughly two thirds of them appearing once. No antigens are known for them. Sequencing input: stem cell memory CD4+ T cells from blood. The source of these receptors is a middle-aged woman with type 1 diabetes.

In this sample, this clone turned up a few times. This rearrangement joins TRBV5-6 to TRBJ2-1, with 8 bases that match TRBD2. In germline, CDR1 is SGHDT, CDR2 YYEEEE. The length of the CDR3 is 19 residues. Germline trimming cut 2 bases from V and 3 bases from J; bases unmatched to any gene: 16. The CDR3 protein is CASSLLRSGGDLNYNEQFF. CDR3 nucleotides: TGTGCCAGCAGCTTACTAAGAAGCGGGGGAGACCTTAACTACAATGAGCAGTTCTTC.

This clone was counted only a few times. V usage is TRBV5-1 and J usage is TRBJ2-7; TRBD2 matches 8 bases. V shed 0 bases, J shed 0 bases, and the junction held 14 bases outside the gene matches. CDR3 length: 19 amino acids. CDR1 is SGHRS, CDR2 YFSETQ, per germline. In DNA form, the CDR3 reads TGCGCCAGCAGCTTGGGCTACCAGCGGGAGCACCCCGACTCCTACGAGCAGTACTTC. Its translation is CASSLGYQREHPDSYEQYF.

The chain has TRBV4-1 and TRBJ1-5; D not certain. In germline, CDR1 is MGHRA, CDR2 YSYEKL. Trimming removed 1 base from V and 4 bases from J, with 5 bases in between. CDR3 length: 13 amino acids. The CDR3 region is CASSQGENQPQHF. The CDR3 coding sequence is TGCGCCAGCAGCCAAGGAGAGAATCAGCCCCAGCATTTT.

This clone was counted only a few times. J is TRBJ2-6 and V is TRBV18; maybe TRBD2 (6 bases). The ends were cut back, 6 bases at V and 3 bases at J, with 18 bases in the middle. This CDR3 has 17 residues. Per germline, CDR1 KGHSH and CDR2 LQKENI. For the CDR3, the DNA is TGTGCCAGCTCCCCGGGACTCGGAGACCGTGGGGCCAACGTCCTGACTTTC. This gives the protein CASSPGLGDRGANVLTF.

This rearrangement joins TRBV9 to TRBJ2-1; TRBD2 aligns across 9 bases. Germline V lookup: CDR1 SGDLS, CDR2 YYNGEE. Trimming at V came to 1 base and at J to 4 bases, leaving 6 bases not matched to a gene. CDR3 length: 16 residues. CDR3 bases: TGTGCCAGCAGCGTAATGTCTAGCGGGGTGTACAATGAGCAGTTCTTC. This encodes CASSVMSSGVYNEQFF.

This rearrangement joins TRBV25-1 to TRBJ2-3; TRBD2 agrees at 7 bases. Looked up from germline, CDR1 is MGHDK and CDR2 is SYGVNS. The CDR3 runs 16 residues. The V gene end was trimmed by 2 bases and the J gene end by 0 bases; junction bases not matched to a gene: 5. This CDR3 is CASSEMISGSTDTQYF. CDR3 bases: TGTGCCAGCAGTGAAATGATTAGCGGGAGCACAGATACGCAGTATTTT.

The chain combines TRBV19 with TRBJ1-1; no definite D call. The CDR3 spans 15 residues. Germline lookup yields CDR1 LNHDA and CDR2 SQIVND (reference sequence). V dropped 3 bases and J dropped 1 base, with 12 bases sitting between them. The CDR3 coding sequence is TGTGCCAGTAGTATGGGTGCAGGTTCGAACACTGAAGCTTTCTTT. Its translation: CASSMGAGSNTEAFF.

The V and J genes are TRBV6-5 and TRBJ1-5; weak D call: TRBD1 (5 bases). V was cut by 0 bases and J by 2 bases, with 8 bases left in between. The germline V gene has CDR1 MNHEY and CDR2 SVGAGI. This CDR3 has 15 amino acids. This chain's CDR3 is CASSYSGGGNQPQHF. The CDR3 region has the DNA TGTGCCAGCAGTTACTCGGGGGGAGGCAATCAGCCCCAGCATTTT.

The chain carries TRBV2 and TRBJ1-1, with a weak D call TRBD1 (5 bases). There are 14 residues in the CDR3. Looked up from germline, CDR1 is SNHLY and CDR2 is FYNNEI. The CDR3 reads CAGKGSFMNTEAFF. CDR3 coding DNA: TGTGCTGGCAAGGGGTCCTTTATGAACACTGAAGCTTTCTTT.

The rearrangement joins TRBV19 to TRBJ2-7; tentative D call: TRBD1 (6 bases). V gave up 7 bases and J gave up 2 bases, with 15 bases separating them. The CDR3 is made up of 14 amino acids. Germline V CDR1 and CDR2: LNHDA, SQIVND (reference sequence). Here the CDR3 DNA reads TGTGCCAGTACCCCCGGGACATCCGCCTACGAGCAGTACTTC. Translated: CASTPGTSAYEQYF.

The CDR3 here is CASSSPSEWGDEQYF. The CDR3 DNA is TGTGCCAGCAGTTCGCCCTCGGAGTGGGGGGACGAGCAGTACTTC. The chain is built from TRBV28 and TRBJ2-7; the D gene is possibly TRBD2 (6 bases). The V gene lost 4 bases and the J gene lost 5 bases, with 18 bases spanning the gap. CDR1 and CDR2 (germline): MDHEN, SYDVKM. CDR3 length: 15 residues.

The chain recombines TRBV28 with TRBJ1-5; D is undetermined. The CDR3 is made up of 17 amino acids. V lost 1 base, J lost 1 base, and 14 bases lay in between. Germline V gene sequence: CDR1 MDHEN, CDR2 SYDVKM. CDR3 region: CASSLFSAGLSNQPQHF. CDR3 in DNA: TGTGCCAGCAGTTTATTCTCGGCGGGCCTCAGCAATCAGCCCCAGCATTTT.

This rearrangement joins TRBV19 to TRBJ2-3; unclear D gene. Germline lookup yields CDR1 LNHDA and CDR2 SQIVND (reference sequence). V was trimmed by 3 bases and J by 6 bases, leaving 13 bases between them. This CDR3 contains 14 residues. As DNA, the CDR3 is TGTGCCAGTAGTATGGGTAGAGGTACGGATACGCAGTATTTT. Residues: CASSMGRGTDTQYF. Based on the CDR3 plus reference TRBV19 and TRBJ2-3, the full variable domain is DGGITQSPKYLFRKEGQNVTLSCEQNLNHDAMYWYRQDPGQGLRLIYYSQIVNDFQKGDIAEGYSVSREKKESFPLTVTSAQKNPTAFYLCASSMGRGTDTQYFGPGTRLTVL.

The V call is TRBV6-1, the J call TRBJ2-1; the match to TRBD1 covers 8 bases. CDR3 length equals 15 residues. Germline CDR1 and CDR2: MNHNS and SASEGT. The V segment lost 6 bases and the J segment 6 bases; nucleotides outside the gene matches: 10. CDR3 sequence: CASRVQGQAVNEQFF. CDR3 bases: TGTGCCAGCAGAGTACAGGGACAGGCCGTCAATGAGCAGTTCTTC.

Written as DNA, the CDR3 is TGTGCCAGCAGCCAAGGCCAACAGTTGTTTGAAGCTTTCTTT. This sequence encodes CASSQGQQLFEAFF. The rearrangement joins TRBV14 to TRBJ1-1; the D is unclear. The V gene's germline CDR1 is SGHDN and CDR2 FVKESK. The CDR3 covers 14 residues. V gave up 1 base and J gave up 7 bases, with 13 bases separating them.